Presented here are 23 T cell receptor beta chains from one specimen sequenced in a study of OX40 agonist ivuxolimab in advanced cancers. This table comes from immunoSEQ multiplex PCR, and its TCRdb copy is limited to in-frame clones, with some not included. This sample carries roughly 70,000 clones, just over 85% of them seen once, and the ten largest clones take under 0.75%. The material sequenced was CD4+ or CD8+ T cells sorted from blood, taken in a trial of the OX40 agonist ivuxolimab. These TCRs come from an adult with an advanced solid tumor such as melanoma, head and neck, liver or kidney cancer.

A single count supports this clone. This chain links TRBV19 with TRBJ2-7; TRBD2 matches at 7 bases. The CDR3 has 14 residues. CDR1 and CDR2 (germline): LNHDA, SQIVND (reference sequence). Unmatched junction bases numbered 4, after V lost 4 bases and J lost 1 base. The CDR3 loop reads CASSTGTTSYEQYF. The CDR3 DNA is TGTGCCAGTAGTACCGGGACTACATCCTACGAGCAGTACTTC.

The chain is built from TRBV6-6 and TRBJ2-3; D is uncertain. V lost 0 bases to trimming and J lost 0 bases, with 4 bases between them. CDR1 and CDR2 (germline): MNHNY, SVGAGI (reference sequence). CDR3 length equals 14 residues. DNA of the CDR3: TGTGCCAGCAGTTACTCTATTAGCACAGATACGCAGTATTTT. Translating gives CASSYSISTDTQYF.

The V gene is TRBV7-2, the J gene TRBJ1-2; TRBD1 aligns across 8 bases. The CDR3 has 15 residues. CDR1 and CDR2 (germline): SGHTA, FQGNSA. V was clipped by 5 bases and J by 4 bases; unmatched bases: 9. CDR3 nucleotide sequence: TGTGCCAGCAGCCCGCGGGGGGGACAGGTCTATGGCTACACCTTC. Its translation: CASSPRGGQVYGYTF.

This clone was detected only once. V and J are TRBV5-1 and TRBJ2-2; possibly TRBD1 for D (6 bases). V was trimmed by 0 bases and J by 6 bases, leaving 12 bases between them. Per germline, CDR1 SGHRS and CDR2 YFSETQ. The CDR3 runs to 15 residues. The CDR3 nucleotides read TGCGCCAGCAGCTTGGTAAAGGCAGGGGCCGGGGAGCTGTTTTTT. It encodes CASSLVKAGAGELFF.

V and J are TRBV9 and TRBJ1-2, with TRBD1 identical over 9 bases. CDR3 length: 13 amino acids. With V trimmed by 9 bases and J by 4 bases, 7 bases remained unmatched. In germline, CDR1 is SGDLS, CDR2 YYNGEE. In DNA, the CDR3 is TGTGCCACCCCCACAGGGGGCAGCTATGGCTACACCTTC. Protein product: CATPTGGSYGYTF.

This clone was observed a handful of times. The V call is TRBV27, the J call TRBJ2-3, with 13 bases fitting TRBD2. Germline V lookup: CDR1 MNHEY, CDR2 SMNVEV (reference sequence). CDR3 length: 17 amino acids. After removal of 5 bases from V and 0 bases from J, the junction contained 5 bases not matched to a gene. CDR3 amino acids: CASSVRTSGGSTDTQYF. CDR3 DNA: TGTGCCAGCAGTGTGCGGACTAGCGGGGGAAGCACAGATACGCAGTATTTT.

This clone has only one observation. The V and J genes are TRBV5-1 and TRBJ2-1, with a weak D call TRBD1 (5 bases). Germline-derived CDR1 and CDR2 are SGHRS and YFSETQ. The V end was cut by 5 bases, the J end by 2 bases, with 8 bases between. This CDR3 spans 13 amino acids. In nucleotides, the CDR3 is TGCGCCAGCAGACAGGTTACCTACAATGAGCAGTTCTTC. This gives the protein CASRQVTYNEQFF.

Only a few counts were recorded for this clone. The chain recombines TRBV7-2 with TRBJ2-1; D may be TRBD2 (6 bases). V lost 3 bases and J lost 0, with 15 bases in between. CDR1 and CDR2 (germline): SGHTA, FQGNSA. The CDR3 has 17 residues. This CDR3 reads CASSLQGTVVSYNEQFF. CDR3 DNA sequence: TGTGCCAGCAGCTTGCAAGGGACTGTCGTCTCCTACAATGAGCAGTTCTTC.

J is TRBJ2-7 and V is TRBV10-3, with 7 nucleotides matching TRBD2. V was clipped by 6 bases and J by 2 bases; unmatched bases: 7. This CDR3 is built from 14 residues. Germline-derived CDR1 and CDR2 are ENHRY and SYGVKD. The DNA for the CDR3 is TGTGCCATCAGCGGAGGGGAGGGAGCCTACGAGCAGTACTTC. Residues: CAISGGEGAYEQYF.

The chain combines TRBV5-4 with TRBJ2-5; 7 nucleotides match TRBD1. V shed 4 bases, J shed 2 bases, and the junction held 5 bases outside the gene matches. This CDR3 spans 14 amino acids. CDR1 is SGHNT, CDR2 YYREEE, per germline (reference sequence). The CDR3 here is CASSDGTAQETQYF. The CDR3 DNA reads TGTGCCAGCAGCGATGGGACAGCTCAAGAGACCCAGTACTTC.

The chain combines TRBV5-1 with TRBJ2-7, with a weak D call TRBD1 (6 bases). The CDR3 contains 12 residues. Germline V lookup: CDR1 SGHRS, CDR2 YFSETQ. With 4 bases removed from V and 4 bases from J, the gap between germline ends came to 9 bases. The CDR3 reads CASSPGAYEQYF. In nucleotides, the CDR3 is TGCGCCAGCAGCCCAGGGGCTTACGAGCAGTACTTC.

This clone was counted a single time. This sequence joins TRBV6-1 and TRBJ2-3, with TRBD2 matching over 10 bases. Trimming took 2 bases from V and 8 from J; bases not matched to a gene: 10. Looked up from germline, CDR1 is MNHNS and CDR2 is SASEGT. The CDR3 loop spans 16 amino acids. The CDR3 DNA sequence: TGTGCCAGCAGTGAATTGGGGGGGACTAGCGCGGGTACGCAGTATTTT. Translated, it gives CASSELGGTSAGTQYF.

This chain links TRBV7-6 with TRBJ2-5; D possibly corresponds to TRBD2 (6 bases). Trimming cost V 2 bases and J 4 bases, with 11 bases left between them. Germline V CDR1 and CDR2: SGHVS, FNYEAQ. The CDR3 loop spans 14 amino acids. In DNA form, the CDR3 reads TGTGCCAGCAGCTTACTCGGGGGACGAGAGACCCAGTACTTC. Protein product: CASSLLGGRETQYF.

V gene TRBV6-5 combines with J gene TRBJ2-7, with TRBD1 identical over 9 bases. There are 15 residues in the CDR3. V was clipped by 5 bases and J by 2 bases; unmatched bases: 7. In germline, CDR1 is MNHEY, CDR2 SVGAGI. The CDR3 loop is CASSRAGTGTYEQYF. The CDR3 coding sequence is TGTGCCAGCAGTCGTGCCGGGACAGGGACCTACGAGCAGTACTTC.

This clone is a singleton in its sample. The V and J genes are TRBV20-1 and TRBJ2-7; D is unresolved. The V gene's germline CDR1 is DFQATT and CDR2 SNEGSKA (reference sequence). V lost 6 bases, J lost 11 bases, and 17 bases lay in between. CDR3 length: 11 residues. CDR3 nucleotide sequence: TGCAGTGCCGCCTCTGGTGGAGTTAAGTACTTC. Amino acids: CSAASGGVKYF.

The J gene is TRBJ1-3, the V gene TRBV7-8; 11 bases match TRBD1. Germline values: CDR1 SGHVS, CDR2 FQNEAQ. The junction had 3 bases not matched to a gene; V was cut back by 3 bases and J by 2 bases. This CDR3 contains 16 residues. CDR3 sequence reads: CASSLRDRGTGNTIYF. The CDR3 coding sequence is TGTGCCAGCAGCTTGCGGGACAGGGGGACTGGAAACACCATATATTTT.

The chain is built from TRBV10-1 and TRBJ2-5, with 8 bases identical to TRBD2. The CDR3 is 13 amino acids. The V gene end was trimmed by 6 bases and the J gene end by 0 bases; junction bases not matched to a gene: 0. Germline V gene lookup returns CDR1 WNHNN and CDR2 SYGVQD (reference sequence). CDR3 in DNA: TGCGCCAGCAGCGGGAGGGACCAAGAGACCCAGTACTTC. Its protein is CASSGRDQETQYF.

This rearrangement joins TRBV15 to TRBJ2-7; TRBD1 matches at 9 bases. CDR1 LNHNV and CDR2 YYDKDF come from the germline V gene (reference sequence). The junction had 6 bases not matched to a gene; V was cut back by 3 bases and J by 3 bases. The CDR3 is 15 amino acids. The chain's CDR3 is CATSRGQGRVYEQYF. In DNA, the CDR3 is TGTGCCACCAGCAGGGGACAGGGAAGGGTCTACGAGCAGTACTTC.

V is TRBV30 and J is TRBJ2-5; TRBD2 agrees at 15 bases. The CDR3 spans 16 residues. In germline, CDR1 is GTSNPN, CDR2 SVGIG (reference sequence). Trimming at V came to 3 bases and at J to 7 bases, leaving 9 bases not matched to a gene. The CDR3 spells CAWSVPGLAGGRTQYF. In DNA, the CDR3 is TGTGCCTGGAGCGTTCCGGGACTAGCGGGGGGACGGACCCAGTACTTC.

The rearrangement joins TRBV2 to TRBJ2-1; D unclear. The CDR3 is 11 residues long. From germline, CDR1 is SNHLY and CDR2 FYNNEI. The V end lost 10 bases, the J end lost 7 bases, and 11 bases lay between the germline ends. CDR3 nucleotide sequence: TGTGCCACCGACACAGCAAATGAGCAGTTCTTC. Protein: CATDTANEQFF. Supplemented by reference TRBV2 and TRBJ2-1, the full variable domain reads EPEVTQTPSHQVTQMGQEVILRCVPISNHLYFYWYRQILGQKVEFLVSFYNNEISEKSEIFDDQFSVERPDGSNFTLKIRSTKLEDSAMYFCATDTANEQFFGPGTRLTVL.

V and J are TRBV18 and TRBJ1-5; 8 bases are a match to TRBD1. From germline, CDR1 is KGHSH and CDR2 LQKENI. The J segment lost 3 bases and the V segment lost 2 bases, leaving 6 bases of the junction unmatched. The CDR3 contains 16 residues. CDR3 sequence: CASSPGAGGINQPQHF. CDR3 nucleotide sequence: TGTGCCAGCTCACCAGGGGCAGGGGGCATCAATCAGCCCCAGCATTTT.

The genes are TRBV7-2 and TRBJ1-5, with a tentative D call TRBD1 (5 bases). The germline V gene has CDR1 SGHTA and CDR2 FQGNSA. The V and J ends lost 4 bases and 6 bases respectively, with 16 bases between them. The CDR3 totals 15 residues. The CDR3 protein is CASSSPPGLGQPQHF. CDR3 DNA: TGTGCCAGCAGCTCCCCTCCGGGGCTGGGTCAGCCCCAGCATTTT.

The rearrangement joins TRBV11-1 to TRBJ2-7; 9 bases match TRBD1. Trimming took 0 bases from V and 6 from J; bases not matched to a gene: 3. The CDR3 length is 14 residues. Germline V gene data show CDR1 as SGHAT and CDR2 as FQDESV (reference sequence). CDR3 in amino acids: CASSLAGQGLEQYF. The CDR3 coding sequence is TGTGCCAGCAGCTTAGCAGGACAGGGGCTCGAGCAGTACTTC.